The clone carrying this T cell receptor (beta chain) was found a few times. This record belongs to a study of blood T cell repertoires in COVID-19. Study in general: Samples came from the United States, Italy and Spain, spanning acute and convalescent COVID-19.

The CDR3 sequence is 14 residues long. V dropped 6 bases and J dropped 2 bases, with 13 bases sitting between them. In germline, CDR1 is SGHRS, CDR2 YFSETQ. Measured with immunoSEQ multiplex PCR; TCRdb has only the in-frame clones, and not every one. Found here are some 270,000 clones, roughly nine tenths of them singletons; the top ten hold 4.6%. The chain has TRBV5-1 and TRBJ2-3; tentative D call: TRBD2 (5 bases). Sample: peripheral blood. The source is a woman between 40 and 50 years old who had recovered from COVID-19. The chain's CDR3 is CASTQSGSTDTQYF. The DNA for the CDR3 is TGCGCCAGCACGCAGTCGGGGTCCACAGATACGCAGTATTTT.